The 8 T cell receptor beta chains in this list originate from one sample, sequenced in a study of blood T cell repertoires in COVID-19. This table comes from immunoSEQ multiplex PCR, and its TCRdb copy is limited to in-frame clones, with some not included. The sample lists 150,000 or so clones, 78% occurring once. Specimen: peripheral blood. The source of these receptors is a man older than 75 with acute or convalescent COVID-19.

The J gene is TRBJ2-3, the V gene TRBV27; TRBD2 matches 7 bases. J was trimmed by 4 bases and V by 3 bases; bases with no gene match: 7. The germline V gene encodes CDR1 MNHEY and CDR2 SMNVEV (reference sequence). This CDR3 is built from 15 residues. In DNA, the CDR3 is TGTGCCAGCAGTTTGAGGAGACTAGCAGCAGATACGCAGTATTTT. It translates to CASSLRRLAADTQYF.

The V gene is TRBV5-1, the J gene TRBJ2-7, with 10 nucleotides matching TRBD2. Germline assignment: CDR1 SGHRS and CDR2 YFSETQ. The CDR3 length is 16 residues. With V trimmed by 0 bases and J by 3 bases, 6 bases remained unmatched. In nucleotides, the CDR3 is TGCGCCAGCAGCTTGGTAGAGCAGCGGGGGGGCTACGAGCAGTACTTC. This encodes CASSLVEQRGGYEQYF. The full variable domain, completed using reference TRBV5-1 and TRBJ2-7, is KAGVTQTPRYLIKTRGQQVTLSCSPISGHRSVSWYQQTPGQGLQFLFEYFSETQRNKGNFPGRFSGRQFSNSRSEMNVSTLELGDSALYLCASSLVEQRGGYEQYFGPGTRLTVT.

This clone was found a few times. The chain uses TRBV12-3 or TRBV12-4 and TRBJ1-2; D perhaps matches TRBD1 (6 bases). There are 13 residues in the CDR3. The ends were cut back, 5 bases at V and 4 bases at J, with 11 bases in the middle. CDR3 bases: TGTGCCAGCAGTCCAACAGGGTTCTATGGCTACACCTTC. The encoded protein is CASSPTGFYGYTF.

This clone showed up just once. The V call is TRBV7-2, the J call TRBJ2-2; 7 bases match TRBD2. The germline gives CDR1 SGHTA, CDR2 FQGNSA. This CDR3 has 17 residues. V lost 7 bases, J lost 4 bases, and 15 bases stayed unmatched. The CDR3: CASTRGEVAFGTGELFF. The CDR3 region has the DNA TGTGCCAGCACCCGGGGGGAGGTAGCGTTCGGCACCGGGGAGCTGTTTTTT.

The rearrangement uses TRBV6-5 and TRBJ1-1; 8 bases agree with TRBD1. This CDR3 is 16 amino acids long. Losses at the gene ends were 2 bases for V and 0 bases for J; bases not matched to a gene: 5. The V gene's germline CDR1 is MNHEY and CDR2 SVGAGI. The CDR3 nucleotides read TGTGCCAGCAGTTACGGGACAGGAAGCATGAACACTGAAGCTTTCTTT. Amino acids: CASSYGTGSMNTEAFF.

This clone has only a few counts. CDR3 loop: CAWGTGGSPLHF. CDR3 coding DNA: TGTGCCTGGGGGACCGGCGGTTCACCCCTCCACTTT. The rearrangement links TRBV30 to TRBJ1-6, with TRBD1 as a possible D gene (5 bases). Trimming stripped 5 bases from V and 9 bases from J, with 11 bases between. CDR1 and CDR2 from the germline V gene are GTSNPN and SVGIG (reference sequence). CDR3 size: 12 residues.

J is TRBJ2-5 and V is TRBV5-1; possible D gene TRBD2, 6 bases. Between the trimmed V and J ends, which lost 4 bases and 5 bases, there was a span of 12 bases. The CDR3 runs to 13 residues. Per the germline V gene, CDR1 is SGHRS and CDR2 is YFSETQ. Here the CDR3 reads CASSQTSKETQYF. The CDR3 region has the DNA TGCGCCAGCAGCCAAACTAGCAAGGAGACCCAGTACTTC. Combining the CDR3 with reference TRBV5-1 and TRBJ2-5 gives the whole variable domain KAGVTQTPRYLIKTRGQQVTLSCSPISGHRSVSWYQQTPGQGLQFLFEYFSETQRNKGNFPGRFSGRQFSNSRSEMNVSTLELGDSALYLCASSQTSKETQYFGPGTRLLVL.

DNA for the CDR3: TGTGCCAGCTCGCGGACATCCCCCTACGAGCAGTACTTC. Translated, it gives CASSRTSPYEQYF. V gene TRBV18 combines with J gene TRBJ2-7; D possibly corresponds to TRBD1 (5 bases). V was cut by 6 bases and J by 2 bases, with 11 bases left in between. Germline values: CDR1 KGHSH, CDR2 LQKENI. This CDR3 is built from 13 residues.